The following is a TCR beta chain sequence with its context. The CDR3 length is 22 residues. The entry originates in a study of blood T cell repertoires in COVID-19. Per the original data handling: Amplification of reference gene primers provided the estimated nucleated cell counts. Using immunoSEQ multiplex PCR, the repertoire was profiled, and TCRdb retains in-frame clones only, with some absent. Clonal size and the V and J genes are those of that table, whereas D and trimming came from the DNA. The repertoire consists of around 270,000 clones, with about 89% occurring once and the leading ten covering approximately 9.8%.

The specimen was peripheral blood. The rearrangement uses TRBV21-1 and TRBJ2-2; no DNA check was done on the table's D call, TRBD2. TRBV21-1 is given as a pseudogene. This clonotype originated in a man in his forties who had recovered from COVID-19. Written as DNA, the CDR3 is TGTGCCAGCAGCCTCAATCCAAAACGCAGAATAGCGGGAGTTTTGGAGGCCGGGGAGCTGTTTTTT. It yields the protein CASSLNPKRRIAGVLEAGELFF.